Listed below are T cell receptor beta chains from one sample, sequenced in a study of human T cells and chemical hapten exposure. MiXCR was run by TCRdb on the RACE reads, yielding one entry per CDR3 protein. The table records more than 30,000 distinct CDR3 sequences, around 6.4% of them present only once. The material was whole blood, obtained in connection with sensitization to the hapten diphenylcyclopropenone (DPC). These receptors all stem from a woman between 25 and 40 years old with alopecia areata. Some clones in this sample may be carry-over from other donors' samples. Each CDR3 is given with its conserved first and last residue. The order of the fields is CDR3 DNA, CDR3 protein, clone size, V gene, D gene, J gene, CDR3 length. A D gene is named only where the DNA matches it firmly. Where a row states a size, it is once, few, many or the class of an expanded clone; other rows omit it.

DNA: TGCGCCAGCGACAGGGGGCGAGGAAGGACCGGGGAGCTGTTTTTT; CDR3: CASDRGRGRTGELFF; size: many; V: TRBV4-1; D: TRBD1; J: TRBJ2-2; length: 15
DNA: TGTGCCAGCAGAGACGACAGTTACTACACTGAAGCTTTCTTT; CDR3: CASRDDSYYTEAFF; size: many; V: TRBV6-2/TRBV6-3; D: NA; J: TRBJ1-1; length: 14
DNA: TGTGCCAGCAGCGCACAGGGGGTCTCCTACAATGAGCAGTTCTTC; CDR3: CASSAQGVSYNEQFF; size: many; V: TRBV5-4; D: TRBD1; J: TRBJ2-1; length: 15
DNA: TGTGCCAGCAGACAACCCCTCACGGACGAGCAGTACTTC; CDR3: CASRQPLTDEQYF; size: many; V: TRBV2; D: NA; J: TRBJ2-7; length: 13
DNA: TGTGCCAGCAGTCCTCTAGCGGGGAACTACAATGAGCAGTTCTTC; CDR3: CASSPLAGNYNEQFF; size: few; V: TRBV3-1; D: TRBD2; J: TRBJ2-1; length: 15
DNA: TGTGCCAGCTCCCCGAGGGGGGGCCCGAAGAACACTGAAGCTTTCTTT; CDR3: CASSPRGGPKNTEAFF; size: NA; V: TRBV18; D: NA; J: TRBJ1-1; length: 16
DNA: TGCAGTGCCGCTAGCGGGCCAAGGGATACGCAGTATTTT; CDR3: CSAASGPRDTQYF; size: many; V: TRBV20-1; D: TRBD2; J: TRBJ2-3; length: 13
DNA: TGCAGTGCTAGTGGATTGGGAATCTCTCAGCCCCAGCATTTT; CDR3: CSASGLGISQPQHF; size: many; V: TRBV20-1; D: NA; J: TRBJ1-5; length: 14
DNA: TGTGCCGGGCAGCCCGACGGGAACACTGAAGCTTTCTTT; CDR3: CAGQPDGNTEAFF; size: few; V: TRBV2; D: NA; J: TRBJ1-1; length: 13
DNA: TGTGCCAGCAGCCAAGATCCTAGCGGGGGGGCCACAGATACGCAGTATTTT; CDR3: CASSQDPSGGATDTQYF; size: few; V: TRBV4-2; D: TRBD2; J: TRBJ2-3; length: 17
DNA: TGTGCCAGCAGTGGAAACACGGACAGGGCCCTTCTCTCTGGAAACACCATATATTTT; CDR3: CASSGNTDRALLSGNTIYF; size: many; V: TRBV12-3/TRBV12-4; D: TRBD1; J: TRBJ1-3; length: 19
DNA: TGTGCCAGCAGTTATACCGGGGGCGCAGCCGAAGAGACCCAGTACTTC; CDR3: CASSYTGGAAEETQYF; size: NA; V: TRBV6-6; D: NA; J: TRBJ2-5; length: 16
DNA: TGTGCCAGCAGCTTACCGGCGGGGGGGCTGGGTACGCAGTATTTT; CDR3: CASSLPAGGLGTQYF; size: few; V: TRBV7-2; D: TRBD2; J: TRBJ2-3; length: 15
DNA: TGCAGTGCCAACACGGGGGAAGGAGGGGACACTGAAGCTTTCTTT; CDR3: CSANTGEGGDTEAFF; size: NA; V: TRBV20-1; D: NA; J: TRBJ1-1; length: 15
DNA: TGTGCCAGCAGCGGGACTAGCGGGGCATACACAGATACGCAGTATTTT; CDR3: CASSGTSGAYTDTQYF; size: NA; V: TRBV7-2; D: TRBD2; J: TRBJ2-3; length: 16
DNA: TGTGCCAGCAACCTTCGAGGAGGCCCTGGGGCCAACGTCCTGACTTTC; CDR3: CASNLRGGPGANVLTF; size: many; V: TRBV7-2; D: NA; J: TRBJ2-6; length: 16
DNA: TGTGCCAGCAGTTTGGGACCGGGACAGCAATATGGCTACACCTTC; CDR3: CASSLGPGQQYGYTF; size: few; V: TRBV12-3/TRBV12-4; D: TRBD1; J: TRBJ1-2; length: 15
DNA: TGTGCCAGCAGTTCTAGCGGGGGCTCCTACGAGCAGTACTTC; CDR3: CASSSSGGSYEQYF; size: many; V: TRBV6-5; D: TRBD2; J: TRBJ2-7; length: 14
DNA: TGTGCCAGCAGCTTGGCCTTCACAGGGGGCATTCCTGAAGCTTTCTTT; CDR3: CASSLAFTGGIPEAFF; size: few; V: TRBV5-4; D: TRBD1; J: TRBJ1-1; length: 16
DNA: TGTGCCAGCAGTTACCCAGGAATCTATGGCTACACCTTC; CDR3: CASSYPGIYGYTF; size: many; V: TRBV6-6; D: NA; J: TRBJ1-2; length: 13
DNA: TGCGCCAGCAGCTTGGGGCCCTCGGGACAGGTTACAGATACGCAGTATTTT; CDR3: CASSLGPSGQVTDTQYF; size: NA; V: TRBV5-1; D: TRBD1; J: TRBJ2-3; length: 17
DNA: TGTGCCAGCACCTTAACGGGCGGAAGAAATCAGCCCCAGTATTTT; CDR3: CASTLTGGRNQPQYF; size: NA; V: TRBV6-1; D: NA; J: TRBJ2-3; length: 15
DNA: TGTGCCAGCAGTCCTGCAAGGGGGGGCACAGATACGCAGTATTTT; CDR3: CASSPARGGTDTQYF; size: medium-sized; V: TRBV12-3/TRBV12-4; D: NA; J: TRBJ2-3; length: 15
DNA: TGTGCCAGCAGCTTAGAAATAACTATGGCGGGAAGAAGGGAAGCTTTCTTT; CDR3: CASSLEITMAGRREAFF; size: many; V: TRBV11-2; D: NA; J: TRBJ1-1; length: 17
DNA: TGCGCCAGCAGCCAAGAGCTACCTAGGACTGGCTACGAGCAGTACTTC; CDR3: CASSQELPRTGYEQYF; size: NA; V: TRBV4-1; D: NA; J: TRBJ2-7; length: 16
DNA: TGTGCCAGCACCTATTACCGGGACAGGGCCACTTTCAATGAAAAACTGTTTTTT; CDR3: CASTYYRDRATFNEKLFF; size: NA; V: TRBV2; D: TRBD1; J: TRBJ1-4; length: 18
DNA: TGTGCCAGCAGCCAAGTAGGTGAGCAGTACTTC; CDR3: CASSQVGEQYF; size: few; V: TRBV4-2; D: NA; J: TRBJ2-7; length: 11
DNA: TGTGCCAGCTCACCGGACATGGGGGATCAGCCCCAGCATTTT; CDR3: CASSPDMGDQPQHF; size: many; V: TRBV18; D: NA; J: TRBJ1-5; length: 14
DNA: TGTGCCAGCAGTGTCTCTGGGGCCAACGTCCTGACTTTC; CDR3: CASSVSGANVLTF; size: many; V: TRBV27; D: NA; J: TRBJ2-6; length: 13
DNA: TGTGCCAGCAGCTTAAACAGGGGAGCCGGGGAGCTGTTTTTT; CDR3: CASSLNRGAGELFF; size: many; V: TRBV7-2; D: TRBD1; J: TRBJ2-2; length: 14
DNA: TGTGCCAGCTCACCACTGAAGGGGGCAGGTGGGGCCAACGTCCTGACTTTC; CDR3: CASSPLKGAGGANVLTF; size: few; V: TRBV18; D: TRBD1; J: TRBJ2-6; length: 17
DNA: TGCGCCAGCAGCTCAGAGGGGCTAGCGGGGGTAGATACGCAGTATTTT; CDR3: CASSSEGLAGVDTQYF; size: few; V: TRBV5-1; D: TRBD2; J: TRBJ2-3; length: 16
DNA: TGTGCCAGCAGCTCAGGGGCGACTAATGAAAAACTGTTTTTT; CDR3: CASSSGATNEKLFF; size: many; V: TRBV7-6; D: NA; J: TRBJ1-4; length: 14
DNA: TGTGCCAGCAGTTTCCGGGGGAGCTCCTACGAGCAGTACTTC; CDR3: CASSFRGSSYEQYF; size: many; V: TRBV27; D: NA; J: TRBJ2-7; length: 14
DNA: TGTGCCAGCAGCTCCCGGACCGCCTCTCAGCCCCAGCATTTT; CDR3: CASSSRTASQPQHF; size: few; V: TRBV13; D: NA; J: TRBJ1-5; length: 14
DNA: TGTGCCAGCAGCTGGGACCTCCAGAACACTGAAGCTTTCTTT; CDR3: CASSWDLQNTEAFF; size: few; V: TRBV11-1; D: NA; J: TRBJ1-1; length: 14
DNA: TGTGCCAGCTCCGACAGTTACAATCAGCCCCAGCATTTT; CDR3: CASSDSYNQPQHF; size: many; V: TRBV18; D: NA; J: TRBJ1-5; length: 13
DNA: TGTGCCAGCAGCTTAGCGGACGCCAAAAACATTCAGTACTTC; CDR3: CASSLADAKNIQYF; size: many; V: TRBV7-9; D: NA; J: TRBJ2-4; length: 14
DNA: TGTGCCACCAGGTCGACAGGGGCAGATACGCAGTATTTT; CDR3: CATRSTGADTQYF; size: many; V: TRBV12-3/TRBV12-4; D: TRBD1; J: TRBJ2-3; length: 13
DNA: TGCAGTGCTAGGACGGGACTTTCCCAGGGGTACGAGCAGTACTTC; CDR3: CSARTGLSQGYEQYF; size: few; V: TRBV20-1; D: NA; J: TRBJ2-7; length: 15
DNA: TGCGCCAGCAGCCATCGGGACAGGGGAACCCAAGAGACCCAGTACTTC; CDR3: CASSHRDRGTQETQYF; size: few; V: TRBV5-1; D: TRBD1; J: TRBJ2-5; length: 16
DNA: TGTGCCAGCAGCCCCTCCGAACCAAGGGCTTGGTATGGCTACACCTTC; CDR3: CASSPSEPRAWYGYTF; size: many; V: TRBV11-2; D: NA; J: TRBJ1-2; length: 16
DNA: TGTGCCAGCAGTCCGGGGGACTACGAGACAACTAATGAAAAACTGTTTTTT; CDR3: CASSPGDYETTNEKLFF; size: few; V: TRBV5-4; D: NA; J: TRBJ1-4; length: 17
DNA: TGCAGTGCCAGGGACAGGGGGCGGATGGCTTACTACGAGCAGTACTTC; CDR3: CSARDRGRMAYYEQYF; size: many; V: TRBV20-1; D: TRBD1; J: TRBJ2-7; length: 16
DNA: TGTGCCAGCAGTTTCCACCAGGGCGAGCAGTACTTC; CDR3: CASSFHQGEQYF; size: many; V: TRBV28; D: NA; J: TRBJ2-7; length: 12
DNA: TGTGCCACTGGTCGAGACTATGGCTACACCTTC; CDR3: CATGRDYGYTF; size: NA; V: TRBV7-2; D: NA; J: TRBJ1-2; length: 11
DNA: TGCGCCAGCAGCCGCCCGGGACAAATCTCTTCTGGAAACACCATATATTTT; CDR3: CASSRPGQISSGNTIYF; size: once; V: TRBV4-1; D: NA; J: TRBJ1-3; length: 17
DNA: TGTGCCAGCAGTTTAGGACTAGTTGGATACTACGAGCAGTACTTC; CDR3: CASSLGLVGYYEQYF; size: NA; V: TRBV12-3/TRBV12-4; D: NA; J: TRBJ2-7; length: 15
DNA: TGTGCCAGCCACCGAAGTGGTTATGGCTACACCTTC; CDR3: CASHRSGYGYTF; size: many; V: TRBV28; D: NA; J: TRBJ1-2; length: 12